In its sample, the clone carrying this T cell receptor (beta chain) was seen a few times. Its cognate antigen is unknown. The data stem from a study of T cell repertoires in cytomegalovirus infection. For the study at large: TCR beta signatures that were public indicated CMV infection and matching HLA type.

Findings of the study overall: The cumulative frequency of public TCR beta families distinguished individuals who carried CMV together with the relevant HLA. The response measured ex vivo was dominated by TCR beta clonotypes (HLA-C-restricted and CMV-specific).

TCRdb used MiXCR to reprocess the reads, holding one entry per CDR3 protein. The data contain approximately 990,000 distinct CDR3 sequences, 25% to 40% of them singletons. This CDR3 comprises 16 residues. The J segment lost 2 bases and the V segment lost 4 bases, leaving 5 bases of the junction unmatched. The V and J genes are TRBV12-3 or TRBV12-4 and TRBJ2-5, with 12 bases lining up with TRBD2. The origin of this receptor is a human donor in good health (CMV status not recorded). Some clones in this sample may be carry-over from other donors' samples. Here the sequenced sample was cultured CD8+ T cells from PBMCs, taken from culture after CMV antigen stimulation. CDR3: CASSWWGTSGQETQYF. The CDR3 region has the DNA TGTGCCAGCAGTTGGTGGGGGACTAGCGGGCAAGAGACCCAGTACTTC.